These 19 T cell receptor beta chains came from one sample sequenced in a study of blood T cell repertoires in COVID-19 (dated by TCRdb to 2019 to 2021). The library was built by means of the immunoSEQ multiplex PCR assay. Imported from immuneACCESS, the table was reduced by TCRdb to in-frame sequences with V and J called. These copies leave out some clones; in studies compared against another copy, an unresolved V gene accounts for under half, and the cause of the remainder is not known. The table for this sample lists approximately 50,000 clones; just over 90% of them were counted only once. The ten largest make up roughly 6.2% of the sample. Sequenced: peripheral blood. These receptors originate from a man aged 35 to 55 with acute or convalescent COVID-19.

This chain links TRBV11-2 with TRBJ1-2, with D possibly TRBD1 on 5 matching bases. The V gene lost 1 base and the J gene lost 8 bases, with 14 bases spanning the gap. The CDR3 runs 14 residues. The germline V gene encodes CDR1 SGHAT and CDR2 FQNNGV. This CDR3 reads CASSLASTRVGYTF. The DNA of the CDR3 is TGTGCCAGCAGCTTAGCCTCAACCAGGGTAGGCTACACCTTC.

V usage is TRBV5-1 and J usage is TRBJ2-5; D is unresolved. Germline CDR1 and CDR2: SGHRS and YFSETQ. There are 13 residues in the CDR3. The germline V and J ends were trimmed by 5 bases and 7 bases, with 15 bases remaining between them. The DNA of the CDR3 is TGCGCCAGCAGTTTTTCCCCACCCGGGACCCAGTACTTC. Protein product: CASSFSPPGTQYF.

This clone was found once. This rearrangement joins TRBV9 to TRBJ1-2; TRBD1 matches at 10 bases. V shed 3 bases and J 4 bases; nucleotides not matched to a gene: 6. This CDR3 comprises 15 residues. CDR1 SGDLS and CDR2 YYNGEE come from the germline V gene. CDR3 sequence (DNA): TGTGCCAGCAGCGCGACAGGGGGCGATCTCTATGGCTACACCTTC. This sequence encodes CASSATGGDLYGYTF.

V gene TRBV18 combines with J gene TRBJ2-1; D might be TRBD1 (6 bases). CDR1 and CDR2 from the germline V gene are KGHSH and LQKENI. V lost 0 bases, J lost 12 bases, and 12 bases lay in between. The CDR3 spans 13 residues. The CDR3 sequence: CASSPPDSGGQFF. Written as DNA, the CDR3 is TGTGCCAGCTCACCACCGGACAGCGGTGGGCAGTTCTTC.

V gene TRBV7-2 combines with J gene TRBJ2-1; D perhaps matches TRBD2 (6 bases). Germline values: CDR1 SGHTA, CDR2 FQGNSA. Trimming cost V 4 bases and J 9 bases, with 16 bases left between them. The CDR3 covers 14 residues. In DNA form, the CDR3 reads TGTGCCAGCAGCTACGGGACTGGTACAGTTGAGCAGTTCTTC. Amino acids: CASSYGTGTVEQFF.

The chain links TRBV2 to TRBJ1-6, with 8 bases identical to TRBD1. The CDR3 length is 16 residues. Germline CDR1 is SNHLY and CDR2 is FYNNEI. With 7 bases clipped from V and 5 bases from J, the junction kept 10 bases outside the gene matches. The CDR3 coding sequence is TGTGCCAGCATACTACCTCAGGGACAGGATAATTCACCCCTCCACTTT. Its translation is CASILPQGQDNSPLHF.

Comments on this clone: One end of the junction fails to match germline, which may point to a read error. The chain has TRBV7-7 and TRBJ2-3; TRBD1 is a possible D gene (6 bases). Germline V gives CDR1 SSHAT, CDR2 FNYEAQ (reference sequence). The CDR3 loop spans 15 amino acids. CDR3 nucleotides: TGTGCTAGCAGCTTAGGGACAACTAGCACAGATACGCAGTATTTT. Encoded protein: CASSLGTTSTDTQYF.

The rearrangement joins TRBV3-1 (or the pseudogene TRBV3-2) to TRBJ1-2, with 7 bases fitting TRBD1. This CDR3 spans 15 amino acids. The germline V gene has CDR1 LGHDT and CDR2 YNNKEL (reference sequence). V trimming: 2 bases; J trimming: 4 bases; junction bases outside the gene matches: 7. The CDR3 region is CASSQRDRSSYGYTF. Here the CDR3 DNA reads TGTGCCAGCAGCCAAAGGGACAGATCTTCCTATGGCTACACCTTC.

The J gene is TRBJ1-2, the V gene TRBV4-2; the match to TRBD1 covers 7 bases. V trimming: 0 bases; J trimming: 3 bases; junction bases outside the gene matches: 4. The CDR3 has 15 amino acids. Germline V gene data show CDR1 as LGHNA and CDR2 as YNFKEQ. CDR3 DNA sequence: TGTGCCAGCAGCCAAGACGCGGACAGGCACTATGGCTACACCTTC. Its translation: CASSQDADRHYGYTF.

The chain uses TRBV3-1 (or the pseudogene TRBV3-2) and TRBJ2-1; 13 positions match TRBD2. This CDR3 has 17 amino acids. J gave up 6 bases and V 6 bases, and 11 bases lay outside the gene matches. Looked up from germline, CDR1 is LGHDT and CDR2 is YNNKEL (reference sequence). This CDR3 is CASRGLAGAYLSNEQFF. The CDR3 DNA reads TGTGCCAGCAGAGGACTAGCGGGAGCCTACCTAAGCAATGAGCAGTTCTTC.

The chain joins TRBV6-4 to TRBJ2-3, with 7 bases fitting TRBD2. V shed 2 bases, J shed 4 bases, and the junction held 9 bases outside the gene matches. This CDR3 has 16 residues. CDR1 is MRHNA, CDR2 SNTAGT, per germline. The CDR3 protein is CASSDTGTKPSDTQYF. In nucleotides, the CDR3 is TGTGCCAGCAGTGACACCGGGACTAAACCGTCAGATACGCAGTATTTT.

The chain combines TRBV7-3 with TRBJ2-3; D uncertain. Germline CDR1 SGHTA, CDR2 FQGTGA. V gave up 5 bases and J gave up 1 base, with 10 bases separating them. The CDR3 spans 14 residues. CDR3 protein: CASSPVRGTDTQYF. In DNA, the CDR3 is TGTGCCAGCAGCCCCGTTCGCGGCACAGATACGCAGTATTTT.

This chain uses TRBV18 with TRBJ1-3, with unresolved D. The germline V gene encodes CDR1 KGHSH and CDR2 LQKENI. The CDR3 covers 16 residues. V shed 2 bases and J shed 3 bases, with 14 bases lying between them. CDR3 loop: CASSPFAGLSGNTIYF. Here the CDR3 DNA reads TGTGCCAGCTCACCATTTGCGGGCCTTAGTGGAAACACCATATATTTT. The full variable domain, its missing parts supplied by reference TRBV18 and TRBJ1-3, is NAGVMQNPRHLVRRRGQEARLRCSPMKGHSHVYWYRQLPEEGLKFMVYLQKENIIDESGMPKERFSAEFPKEGPSILRIQQVVRGDSAAYFCASSPFAGLSGNTIYFGEGSWLTVV.

The CDR3 region is CSVDPSHGYTF. CDR3 DNA sequence: TGCAGCGTAGACCCTAGCCATGGCTACACCTTC. This chain joins TRBV29-1 and TRBJ1-2; no firm D call. V lost 6 bases to trimming and J lost 6 bases, with 11 bases between them. The CDR3 has 11 amino acids. The germline CDR1 and CDR2 sequences are SQVTM and ANQGSEA.

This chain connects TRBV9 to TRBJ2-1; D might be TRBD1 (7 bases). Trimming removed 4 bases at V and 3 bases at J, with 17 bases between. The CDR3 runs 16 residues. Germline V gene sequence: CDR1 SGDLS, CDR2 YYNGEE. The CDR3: CASSRTRQGGYNEQFF. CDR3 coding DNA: TGTGCCAGCAGCCGAACCCGACAGGGAGGCTACAATGAGCAGTTCTTC. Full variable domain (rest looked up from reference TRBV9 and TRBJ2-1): DSGVTQTPKHLITATGQRVTLRCSPRSGDLSVYWYQQSLDQGLQFLIQYYNGEERAKGNILERFSAQQFPDLHSELNLSSLELGDSALYFCASSRTRQGGYNEQFFGPGTRLTVL.

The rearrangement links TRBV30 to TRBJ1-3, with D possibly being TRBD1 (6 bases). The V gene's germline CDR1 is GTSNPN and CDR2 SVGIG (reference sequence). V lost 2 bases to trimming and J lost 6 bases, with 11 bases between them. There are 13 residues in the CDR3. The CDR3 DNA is TGTGCCTGGAGTAAGACAGGCCAAAACACCATATATTTT. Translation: CAWSKTGQNTIYF.

The CDR3 DNA reads as TGTGCCAGCAGCCGCACGACAGAACAAGAGACCCAGTACTTC. Amino acid sequence: CASSRTTEQETQYF. The rearrangement uses TRBV3-1 (or the pseudogene TRBV3-2) and TRBJ2-5; tentative D call: TRBD1 (5 bases). Trimming removed 4 bases from V and 2 bases from J, with 11 bases in between. This CDR3 comprises 14 residues. CDR1 LGHDT and CDR2 YNNKEL come from the germline V gene (reference sequence).

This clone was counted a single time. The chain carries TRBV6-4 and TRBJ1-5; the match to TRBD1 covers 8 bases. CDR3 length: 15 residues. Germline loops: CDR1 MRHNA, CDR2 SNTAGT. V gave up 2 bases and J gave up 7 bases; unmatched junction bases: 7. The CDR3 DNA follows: TGTGCCAGCAGTGACGAGCGACAGGGGAGGCAGCCCCAGCATTTT. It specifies CASSDERQGRQPQHF.

The CDR3 here is CAWNTGLLPSRPQHF. In DNA, the CDR3 is TGTGCCTGGAACACAGGGCTGTTACCCTCGAGGCCCCAGCATTTT. The chain combines TRBV30 with TRBJ1-5; D is perhaps TRBD1 (6 bases). The CDR3 length is 15 residues. Germline-derived CDR1 and CDR2 are GTSNPN and SVGIG (reference sequence). V was shortened by 4 bases and J by 9 bases, with 22 bases between the two germline ends.